This T cell receptor (beta chain) stems from a study of cytomegalovirus exposure and HLA in healthy donors. The PCR employed 60 Vbeta primers together with 13 Jbeta primers. Some clones are missing from TCRdb's copy, which holds only in-frame ones; the method was immunoSEQ multiplex PCR. The sample includes 180,000 or so clones, about 79% seen only once; the top ten take around 1.5%. Germline V lookup: CDR1 SNHLY, CDR2 FYNNEI. The CDR3 has 14 amino acids. Deletions cut 10 bases from V and 1 base from J, with 16 bases between. There are a few counts of this clone. The J gene is TRBJ2-5, the V gene TRBV2; TRBD1 is a possible D gene (6 bases). Sequencing used PBMCs. This TCR was recovered from a young man in good health and CMV-seronegative. CDR3 in DNA: TGTGCCACCACAGGGTCGGCCCCCCAAGAGACCCAGTACTTC. It translates to CATTGSAPQETQYF.